A single sample is the source of the 18 T cell receptor beta chains below, sequenced in a study of cytomegalovirus exposure and HLA in healthy donors. In the PCR, 60 Vbeta and 13 Jbeta primers were used. Only in-frame clones appear in the TCRdb table, and some are missing; sequencing was by immunoSEQ multiplex PCR. The sample has about 170,000 clones. Sequencing was done on a sample of PBMCs. These receptors were obtained from a woman aged 55-70 years in good health and CMV-seronegative.

The genes are TRBV27 and TRBJ2-5, with D possibly TRBD2 on 5 matching bases. The CDR3 runs to 13 residues. The germline V and J ends were trimmed by 3 bases and 5 bases, with 10 bases remaining between them. Germline CDR1 and CDR2: MNHEY and SMNVEV (reference sequence). The CDR3 bases are TGTGCCAGCAGTTTCCTCGGCGGGGAGACCCAGTACTTC. Translated: CASSFLGGETQYF.

The CDR3 DNA sequence: TGTGCTAGTGGTTTCGTCGGACTAGCCGCGAACACCGGGGAGCTGTTTTTT. Translation: CASGFVGLAANTGELFF. This chain links TRBV12-5 with TRBJ2-2; 8 bases are shared with TRBD2. Germline values: CDR1 LGHNT, CDR2 FRNRAP. V was clipped by 3 bases and J by 0 bases; unmatched bases: 6. The length of the CDR3 is 17 residues.

The chain employs TRBV7-3 and TRBJ2-1; D gene ambiguous. Germline CDR1 and CDR2: SGHTA and FQGTGA. V was pared by 5 bases and J by 6 bases, with 11 bases between. The CDR3 is made up of 13 amino acids. CDR3 coding DNA: TGTGCCAGCAGCCCATACTTCGGCAATGAGCAGTTCTTC. It specifies CASSPYFGNEQFF.

In DNA, the CDR3 is TGTGCCAGCTCACCACGAGGGGGCGTAAACTACGAGCAGTACTTC. Translated, it gives CASSPRGGVNYEQYF. The chain couples TRBV18 to TRBJ2-7; 7 nucleotides match TRBD1. J was trimmed by 3 bases and V by 1 base; bases with no gene match: 6. This CDR3 comprises 15 residues. From germline, CDR1 is KGHSH and CDR2 LQKENI.

This rearrangement joins TRBV29-1 to TRBJ1-2, with D perhaps TRBD1 (5 bases). The V end lost 7 bases, the J end lost 7 bases, and 13 bases lay between the germline ends. The CDR3 totals 11 residues. CDR1 and CDR2 from the germline V gene are SQVTM and ANQGSEA. The CDR3 DNA follows: TGCAGCGCAAAAGGGGAGGGTGGCTACACCTTC. Amino acids: CSAKGEGGYTF.

This chain links TRBV18 with TRBJ2-7; perhaps TRBD1 as D (5 bases). Trimming pared 3 bases from V and 3 bases from J, leaving 15 bases between. This CDR3 has 15 amino acids. Germline CDR1 and CDR2: KGHSH and LQKENI. This CDR3 reads CASSPIPQGNYEQYF. DNA of the CDR3: TGTGCCAGCTCACCGATCCCCCAGGGTAACTACGAGCAGTACTTC.

The V gene is TRBV2, the J gene TRBJ2-3; weak D call: TRBD1 (6 bases). Between the trimmed V and J ends, which lost 1 base and 3 bases, there was a span of 14 bases. Germline assignment: CDR1 SNHLY and CDR2 FYNNEI. The CDR3 loop spans 16 amino acids. CDR3 loop: CASSEVVWGPTDTQYF. CDR3 bases: TGTGCCAGCAGTGAAGTAGTGTGGGGGCCGACAGATACGCAGTATTTT.

The genes are TRBV18 and TRBJ1-2, with D perhaps TRBD1 (5 bases). V lost 5 bases and J lost 6, with 19 bases in between. This CDR3 is 15 amino acids long. Germline V gene data show CDR1 as KGHSH and CDR2 as LQKENI. CDR3 in amino acids: CASSSGVVRENGYTF. The CDR3 DNA reads as TGTGCCAGCTCATCGGGGGTAGTCAGGGAGAATGGCTACACCTTC.

The chain recombines TRBV18 with TRBJ1-3; the D gene is possibly TRBD1 (5 bases). The CDR3 extends over 17 amino acids. Germline V gives CDR1 KGHSH, CDR2 LQKENI. V lost 0 bases, J lost 1 base, and 13 bases lay in between. CDR3 sequence (DNA): TGTGCCAGCTCACCACCTGGCAGGGCGAGTTCTGGAAACACCATATATTTT. Translation: CASSPPGRASSGNTIYF.

The chain employs TRBV5-1 and TRBJ1-5; TRBD1 aligns across 9 bases. The CDR3 sequence is 14 residues long. After removal of 0 bases from V and 6 bases from J, the junction contained 1 base not matched to a gene. CDR1 and CDR2 (germline): SGHRS, YFSETQ. The CDR3 reads CASSLGDRAQPQHF. Written as DNA, the CDR3 is TGCGCCAGCAGCTTGGGGGACAGGGCTCAGCCCCAGCATTTT.

This rearrangement joins TRBV9 to TRBJ2-1, with a tentative D call TRBD2 (6 bases). The germline CDR1 and CDR2 sequences are SGDLS and YYNGEE. The CDR3 has 17 residues. The ends were cut back, 0 bases at V and 1 base at J, with 14 bases in the middle. The CDR3 sequence is CASSVGSRDFSYNEQFF. The CDR3 nucleotides are TGTGCCAGCAGCGTAGGTTCTAGGGACTTTTCCTACAATGAGCAGTTCTTC. The whole variable domain, filled in from reference TRBV9 and TRBJ2-1, reads DSGVTQTPKHLITATGQRVTLRCSPRSGDLSVYWYQQSLDQGLQFLIQYYNGEERAKGNILERFSAQQFPDLHSELNLSSLELGDSALYFCASSVGSRDFSYNEQFFGPGTRLTVL.

The chain employs TRBV5-1 and TRBJ2-3, with 8 bases lining up with TRBD2. The V segment lost 5 bases and the J segment 0 bases; nucleotides outside the gene matches: 8. CDR1 is SGHRS and CDR2 is YFSETQ in the germline V gene. The CDR3 is 16 residues long. CDR3 residues: CASSFLAGSSTDTQYF. In nucleotides, the CDR3 is TGCGCCAGCAGTTTTTTAGCGGGGAGTAGCACAGATACGCAGTATTTT.

The CDR3 protein is CASSEFAGSGYTF. The CDR3 DNA is TGTGCCAGCAGTGAATTTGCAGGGTCTGGCTACACCTTC. The chain is built from TRBV6-1 and TRBJ1-2; possible D gene TRBD1, 5 bases. The CDR3 runs to 13 residues. The germline V gene encodes CDR1 MNHNS and CDR2 SASEGT. V was pared by 2 bases and J by 7 bases, with 11 bases between.

This chain joins TRBV27 and TRBJ1-2; tentative D call: TRBD1 (6 bases). The CDR3 spans 11 residues. Germline V gene data show CDR1 as MNHEY and CDR2 as SMNVEV (reference sequence). V was trimmed by 6 bases and J by 8 bases, leaving 10 bases between them. The CDR3 sequence is CASRAGTGYTF. CDR3 nucleotide sequence: TGTGCCAGCAGGGCCGGGACAGGCTACACCTTC.

V gene TRBV5-4 combines with J gene TRBJ1-1, with a possible D match to TRBD1 (6 bases). Germline CDR1 reads SGHNT; CDR2 reads YYREEE (reference sequence). The CDR3 has 14 amino acids. V dropped 2 bases and J dropped 0 bases, with 8 bases sitting between them. The CDR3 DNA follows: TGTGCCAGCAGCTTTGGACAGATGAACACTGAAGCTTTCTTT. It encodes CASSFGQMNTEAFF. Together with reference TRBV5-4 and TRBJ1-1, the CDR3 gives the full variable domain: ETGVTQSPTHLIKTRGQQVTLRCSSQSGHNTVSWYQQALGQGPQFIFQYYREEENGRGNFPPRFSGLQFPNYSSELNVNALELDDSALYLCASSFGQMNTEAFFGQGTRLTVV.

This chain connects TRBV7-8 to TRBJ2-7, with 9 bases identical to TRBD2. With 1 base clipped from V and 4 bases from J, the junction kept 11 bases outside the gene matches. Per germline, CDR1 SGHVS and CDR2 FQNEAQ. This CDR3 region has 17 residues. This CDR3 is CASSLGVSGRIFYEQYF. In DNA, the CDR3 is TGTGCCAGCAGCTTAGGTGTTAGCGGGAGAATTTTTTACGAGCAGTACTTC.

The rearrangement joins TRBV4-1 to TRBJ2-6; D might be TRBD1 (6 bases). CDR1 MGHRA and CDR2 YSYEKL come from the germline V gene. The CDR3 length is 16 residues. V shed 3 bases and J shed 0 bases, with 9 bases lying between them. The CDR3 DNA is TGCGCCAGCAGCCAGAAACAGGGCTCTGGGGCCAACGTCCTGACTTTC. Its translation: CASSQKQGSGANVLTF.

The genes are TRBV5-4 and TRBJ1-1; perhaps TRBD1 as D (5 bases). The CDR3 extends over 14 amino acids. Germline loops: CDR1 SGHNT, CDR2 YYREEE (reference sequence). The V end was cut by 3 bases, the J end by 0 bases, with 9 bases between. CDR3 residues: CASSSGLMNTEAFF. CDR3 bases: TGTGCCAGCAGCTCGGGACTAATGAACACTGAAGCTTTCTTT.